Presented here are 23 T cell receptor beta chains from one specimen sequenced in a study of cytomegalovirus exposure and HLA in healthy donors. It was with 60 Vbeta and 13 Jbeta primers that the PCR ran. Clones were sequenced by immunoSEQ multiplex PCR, and TCRdb holds only the in-frame ones, with some missing. The sample lists 90,000 to 120,000 clones, roughly 72% seen once, with 7.5% to 9% in the top ten. What was sequenced was PBMCs. The receptor source for this set is a man under 40 in good health and CMV-seronegative.

CDR3 sequence reads: CASSLQGANTGELFF. CDR3 nucleotide sequence: TGTGCCAGCAGTTTACAGGGGGCAAACACCGGGGAGCTGTTTTTT. The chain links TRBV7-9 to TRBJ2-2; TRBD1 aligns across 9 bases. The CDR3 extends over 15 amino acids. In germline, CDR1 is SEHNR, CDR2 FQNEAQ (reference sequence). With 6 bases clipped from V and 2 bases from J, the junction kept 4 bases outside the gene matches. Full variable domain (rest looked up from reference TRBV7-9 and TRBJ2-2): DTGVSQNPRHKITKRGQNVTFRCDPISEHNRLYWYRQTLGQGPEFLTYFQNEAQLEKSRLLSDRFSAERPKGSFSTLEIQRTEQGDSAMYLCASSLQGANTGELFFGEGSRLTVL.

The V and J genes are TRBV10-1 and TRBJ2-1; 7 bases map to TRBD2. The junction had 4 bases not matched to a gene; V was cut back by 4 bases and J by 4 bases. CDR1 is WNHNN, CDR2 SYGVQD, per germline (reference sequence). The CDR3 covers 14 residues. The CDR3 reads CASSAERGYNEQFF. The CDR3 bases are TGCGCCAGCAGTGCCGAGCGGGGATACAATGAGCAGTTCTTC.

This clone was counted once. The rearrangement uses TRBV6-5 and TRBJ2-5; 9 positions agree with TRBD2. The better agreement between TRBJ2-7 and the DNA end casts doubt on the J call. The CDR3 extends over 13 amino acids. The germline gives CDR1 MNHEY, CDR2 SVGAGI. The CDR3 loop is CASSYAGGLEQYF. In DNA, the CDR3 is TGTGCCAGCAGTTACGCGGGGGGGCTCGAGCAGTACTTC.

The V and J genes are TRBV7-9 and TRBJ2-5, with TRBD2 matching 11 bases. This CDR3 contains 16 residues. The junction had 4 bases not matched to a gene; V was cut back by 2 bases and J by 2 bases. The V gene's germline CDR1 is SEHNR and CDR2 FQNEAQ (reference sequence). The CDR3 bases are TGTGCCAGCAGCTTATTCGCTAGCGGGAGGCAAGAGACCCAGTACTTC. This codes for CASSLFASGRQETQYF.

The chain combines TRBV30 with TRBJ2-3, with TRBD2 identical over 9 bases. With V trimmed by 5 bases and J by 4 bases, 4 bases remained unmatched. The CDR3 loop spans 13 amino acids. CDR1 and CDR2 (germline): GTSNPN, SVGIG (reference sequence). This chain's CDR3 is CAWRGRGPDTQYF. DNA for the CDR3: TGTGCCTGGCGCGGGAGGGGCCCAGATACGCAGTATTTT.

The gene calls are TRBV7-9 and TRBJ2-1; 8 bases agree with TRBD2. In germline, CDR1 is SEHNR, CDR2 FQNEAQ (reference sequence). This CDR3 has 14 amino acids. Losses at the gene ends were 3 bases for V and 7 bases for J; bases not matched to a gene: 5. This CDR3 is CASSLAGGMNEQFF. The CDR3 nucleotides are TGTGCCAGCAGCTTGGCGGGGGGCATGAATGAGCAGTTCTTC. The variable domain in full, with the rest retrieved from reference TRBV7-9 and TRBJ2-1, is DTGVSQNPRHKITKRGQNVTFRCDPISEHNRLYWYRQTLGQGPEFLTYFQNEAQLEKSRLLSDRFSAERPKGSFSTLEIQRTEQGDSAMYLCASSLAGGMNEQFFGPGTRLTVL.

CDR3: CASSEPDRADGNTIYF. The CDR3 coding sequence is TGCGCCAGCAGTGAGCCGGACAGGGCGGATGGAAACACCATATATTTT. The J gene is TRBJ1-3, the V gene TRBV10-2; TRBD1 matches at 8 bases. Germline trimming cut 2 bases from V and 3 bases from J; bases unmatched to any gene: 6. Germline values: CDR1 WSHSY, CDR2 SAAADI. The CDR3 runs to 16 residues.

V gene TRBV7-6 combines with J gene TRBJ2-2, with 8 bases fitting TRBD1. CDR3 length: 16 amino acids. Germline trimming cut 5 bases from V and 4 bases from J; bases unmatched to any gene: 9. Germline CDR1 and CDR2: SGHVS and FNYEAQ. DNA of the CDR3: TGTGCCAGCAGCCAGAATACAGGGGGAGCCACCGGGGAGCTGTTTTTT. Protein sequence: CASSQNTGGATGELFF.

The chain has TRBV7-9 and TRBJ2-1, with TRBD2 matching over 7 bases. Germline values: CDR1 SEHNR, CDR2 FQNEAQ (reference sequence). Trimming cost V 5 bases and J 0 bases; bases outside gene matches: 4. The CDR3 covers 15 residues. The CDR3 loop reads CASSGGVSSYNEQFF. The CDR3 nucleotides are TGTGCCAGCAGCGGGGGGGTTAGCTCCTACAATGAGCAGTTCTTC.

A few counts support this clone. V gene TRBV5-1 combines with J gene TRBJ2-2, with D tentatively TRBD1 (6 bases). Per germline, CDR1 SGHRS and CDR2 YFSETQ. The CDR3 contains 15 residues. Between the trimmed V and J ends, which lost 0 bases and 5 bases, there was a span of 11 bases. The CDR3 loop reads CASSLVGQGTGELFF. The CDR3 DNA follows: TGCGCCAGCAGCTTGGTTGGCCAGGGGACCGGGGAGCTGTTTTTT.

This sequence joins TRBV28 and TRBJ2-7; possibly TRBD2 for D (5 bases). This CDR3 contains 15 residues. Germline V gives CDR1 MDHEN, CDR2 SYDVKM. The germline V and J ends were trimmed by 3 bases and 1 base, with 13 bases remaining between them. This chain's CDR3 is CASSFGGGLSYEQYF. In DNA, the CDR3 is TGTGCCAGCAGTTTCGGAGGCGGTTTATCCTACGAGCAGTACTTC. The full variable domain, in which reference TRBV28 and TRBJ2-7 provide the parts outside the CDR3, is DVKVTQSSRYLVKRTGEKVFLECVQDMDHENMFWYRQDPGLGLRLIYFSYDVKMKEKGDIPEGYSVSREKKERFSLILESASTNQTSMYLCASSFGGGLSYEQYFGPGTRLTVT.

This clone appeared a few times. The chain carries TRBV28 and TRBJ1-1, with TRBD1 identical over 11 bases. With V trimmed by 2 bases and J by 5 bases, 1 base remained unmatched. Germline CDR1 is MDHEN and CDR2 is SYDVKM. CDR3 length: 14 amino acids. In DNA, the CDR3 is TGTGCCAGCAGTTTAGGGACAGGGGGGACTGAAGCTTTCTTT. It encodes CASSLGTGGTEAFF.

The J gene is TRBJ2-7, the V gene TRBV29-1; D is possibly TRBD2 (6 bases). This CDR3 region has 12 residues. The V and J ends lost 6 bases and 0 bases respectively, with 9 bases between them. Per germline, CDR1 SQVTM and CDR2 ANQGSEA. This CDR3 is CSVEGDSYEQYF. The DNA of the CDR3 is TGCAGCGTGGAGGGAGACTCCTACGAGCAGTACTTC.

The V gene is TRBV6-5, the J gene TRBJ1-5, with D unresolved. V lost 8 bases, J lost 0 bases, and 11 bases lay in between. The CDR3 contains 14 residues. The germline V gene has CDR1 MNHEY and CDR2 SVGAGI. The CDR3 coding sequence is TGTGCCAGCGTTGCCAGATCTAGCAATCAGCCCCAGCATTTT. Its translation: CASVARSSNQPQHF.

V and J are TRBV6-4 and TRBJ2-7; 10 positions agree with TRBD2. Germline CDR1 is MRHNA and CDR2 is SNTAGT. V lost 9 bases to trimming and J lost 3 bases; unmatched junction nucleotides: 8. The CDR3 is 14 amino acids. The CDR3 coding sequence is TGTGCCAGAGGGGTCGGACTAGCGGACTACGAGCAGTACTTC. It translates to CARGVGLADYEQYF.

The chain uses TRBV19 and TRBJ2-7, with 7 nucleotides matching TRBD2. Looked up from germline, CDR1 is LNHDA and CDR2 is SQIVND (reference sequence). V shed 3 bases, J shed 0 bases, and the junction held 5 bases outside the gene matches. The CDR3 spans 15 residues. CDR3 in amino acids: CASSMGTGGSYEQYF. In DNA form, the CDR3 reads TGTGCCAGTAGTATGGGAACGGGGGGCTCCTACGAGCAGTACTTC.

There are a few counts of this clone. This rearrangement joins TRBV4-1 to TRBJ2-2; the D is unclear. In germline, CDR1 is MGHRA, CDR2 YSYEKL. The germline V and J ends were trimmed by 1 base and 5 bases, with 11 bases remaining between them. The CDR3 runs to 15 residues. The CDR3 here is CASSQVSRWTGELFF. The CDR3 region has the DNA TGCGCCAGCAGCCAAGTTTCCAGGTGGACCGGGGAGCTGTTTTTT.

The chain joins TRBV4-2 to TRBJ2-2; 7 bases line up with TRBD1. Germline CDR1 and CDR2: LGHNA and YNFKEQ. The CDR3 has 16 residues. The J segment lost 4 bases and the V segment lost 3 bases, leaving 8 bases of the junction unmatched. As DNA, the CDR3 is TGTGCCAGCAGCCATAGCTGGGACAGTGGCACCGGGGAGCTGTTTTTT. Amino acid sequence: CASSHSWDSGTGELFF.

This chain joins TRBV14 and TRBJ2-1, with D hard to call. The CDR3 contains 15 residues. Germline values: CDR1 SGHDN, CDR2 FVKESK. The germline V and J ends were trimmed by 1 base and 0 bases, with 7 bases remaining between them. This CDR3 reads CASSQVGGSYNEQFF. Written as DNA, the CDR3 is TGTGCCAGCAGCCAAGTTGGCGGCTCCTACAATGAGCAGTTCTTC.

The V and J genes are TRBV7-3 and TRBJ2-1, with a weak D call TRBD2 (7 bases). Trimming left V 1 base short and J 0 bases short, with 10 bases between. The germline V gene encodes CDR1 SGHTA and CDR2 FQGTGA. This CDR3 contains 16 residues. DNA of the CDR3: TGTGCCAGCAGCTTAATGGGGGGGGCCTCCTACAATGAGCAGTTCTTC. Its protein product is CASSLMGGASYNEQFF. Supplemented by reference TRBV7-3 and TRBJ2-1, the full variable domain reads GAGVSQTPSNKVTEKGKYVELRCDPISGHTALYWYRQSLGQGPEFLIYFQGTGAADDSGLPNDRFFAVRPEGSVSTLKIQRTERGDSAVYLCASSLMGGASYNEQFFGPGTRLTVL.

The chain uses TRBV7-9 and TRBJ2-3, with TRBD2 matching 11 bases. The CDR3 is 16 residues long. The germline V gene has CDR1 SEHNR and CDR2 FQNEAQ (reference sequence). The ends lost 4 bases at V and 3 bases at J; junction bases unmatched: 6. For the CDR3, the DNA is TGTGCCAGCAGCTCTACGCTAGCGGGGGGTACAGATACGCAGTATTTT. It is translated as CASSSTLAGGTDTQYF.

This clone was seen a few times. The chain has TRBV28 and TRBJ1-1; perhaps TRBD1 as D (5 bases). Germline assignment: CDR1 MDHEN and CDR2 SYDVKM. The V and J ends lost 6 bases and 1 base respectively, with 9 bases between them. This CDR3 is built from 13 residues. Written as DNA, the CDR3 is TGTGCCAGCAGGCTTACAGGGAACACTGAAGCTTTCTTT. As protein: CASRLTGNTEAFF.

CDR3: CASSFRRGRGRDTQYF. The CDR3 DNA reads as TGTGCCAGCAGCTTTCGGCGGGGCAGGGGGAGAGATACGCAGTATTTT. The chain is built from TRBV5-4 and TRBJ2-3; D is possibly TRBD1 (7 bases). Per germline, CDR1 SGHNT and CDR2 YYREEE (reference sequence). V was clipped by 2 bases and J by 5 bases, with 18 bases between them. The CDR3 contains 16 residues. Filled out from reference TRBV5-4 and TRBJ2-3, the complete variable domain reads ETGVTQSPTHLIKTRGQQVTLRCSSQSGHNTVSWYQQALGQGPQFIFQYYREEENGRGNFPPRFSGLQFPNYSSELNVNALELDDSALYLCASSFRRGRGRDTQYFGPGTRLTVL.